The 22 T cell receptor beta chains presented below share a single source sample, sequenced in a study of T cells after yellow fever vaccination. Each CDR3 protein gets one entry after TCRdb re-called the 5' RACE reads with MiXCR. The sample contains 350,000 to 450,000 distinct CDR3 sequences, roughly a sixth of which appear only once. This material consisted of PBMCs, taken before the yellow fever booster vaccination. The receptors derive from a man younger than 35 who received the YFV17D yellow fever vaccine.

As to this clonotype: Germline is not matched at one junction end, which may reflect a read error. The CDR3 is CGVEGQTYEQYF. The CDR3 nucleotides read TGCGGCGTGGAGGGACAGACCTACGAGCAGTACTTC. This chain connects TRBV29-1 to TRBJ2-7, with a possible D match to TRBD1 (7 bases). Per germline, CDR1 SQVTM and CDR2 ANQGSEA. CDR3 length equals 12 residues.

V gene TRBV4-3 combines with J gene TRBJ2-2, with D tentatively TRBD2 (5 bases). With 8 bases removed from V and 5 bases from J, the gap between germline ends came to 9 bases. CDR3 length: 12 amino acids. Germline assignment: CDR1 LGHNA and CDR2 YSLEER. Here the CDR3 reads CASGRETGELFF. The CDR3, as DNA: TGCGCCAGCGGTAGGGAGACCGGGGAGCTGTTTTTT.

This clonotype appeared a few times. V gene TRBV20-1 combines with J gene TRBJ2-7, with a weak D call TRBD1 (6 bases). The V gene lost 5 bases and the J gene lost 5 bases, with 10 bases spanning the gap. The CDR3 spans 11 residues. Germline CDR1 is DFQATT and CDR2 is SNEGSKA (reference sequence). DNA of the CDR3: TGCAGTGCTTACAGGGTCAACGAGCAGTACTTC. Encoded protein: CSAYRVNEQYF.

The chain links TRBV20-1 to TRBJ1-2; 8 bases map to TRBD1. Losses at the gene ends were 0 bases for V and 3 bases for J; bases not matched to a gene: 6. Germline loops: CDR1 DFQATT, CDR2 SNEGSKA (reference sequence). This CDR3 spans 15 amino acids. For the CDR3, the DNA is TGCAGTGCTAGAGATCCCCAGGGGGCGGACTATGGCTACACCTTC. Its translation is CSARDPQGADYGYTF.

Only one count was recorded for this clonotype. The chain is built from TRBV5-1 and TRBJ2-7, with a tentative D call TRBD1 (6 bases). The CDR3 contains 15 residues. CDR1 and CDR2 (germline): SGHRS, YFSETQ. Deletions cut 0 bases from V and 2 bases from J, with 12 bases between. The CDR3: CASSLGMGTPYEQYF. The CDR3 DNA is TGCGCCAGCAGCTTGGGGATGGGGACACCCTACGAGCAGTACTTC.

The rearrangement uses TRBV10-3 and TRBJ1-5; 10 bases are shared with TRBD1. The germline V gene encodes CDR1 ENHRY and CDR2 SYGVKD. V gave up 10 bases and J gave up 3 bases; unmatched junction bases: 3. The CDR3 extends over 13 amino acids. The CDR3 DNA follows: TGTGCCACCGGGACAGGGGACAATCAGCCCCAGCATTTT. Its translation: CATGTGDNQPQHF.

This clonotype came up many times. CDR3 bases: TGTGCCAGCAGTTTGACGGTCATGAACACTGAAGCTTTCTTT. Its protein is CASSLTVMNTEAFF. The rearrangement links TRBV12-3 or TRBV12-4 to TRBJ1-1; D not resolved. CDR3 length: 14 residues. V lost 3 bases, J lost 0 bases, and 8 bases lay in between.

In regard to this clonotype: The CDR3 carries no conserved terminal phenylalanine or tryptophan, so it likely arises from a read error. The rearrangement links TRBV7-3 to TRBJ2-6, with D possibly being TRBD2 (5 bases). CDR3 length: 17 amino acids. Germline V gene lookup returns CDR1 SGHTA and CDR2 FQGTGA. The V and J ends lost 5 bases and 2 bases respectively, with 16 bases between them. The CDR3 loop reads CASSVNGAGTGANVLTC. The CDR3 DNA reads TGTGCCAGCAGCGTGAACGGCGCGGGCACTGGGGCCAACGTCCTGACTTGT.

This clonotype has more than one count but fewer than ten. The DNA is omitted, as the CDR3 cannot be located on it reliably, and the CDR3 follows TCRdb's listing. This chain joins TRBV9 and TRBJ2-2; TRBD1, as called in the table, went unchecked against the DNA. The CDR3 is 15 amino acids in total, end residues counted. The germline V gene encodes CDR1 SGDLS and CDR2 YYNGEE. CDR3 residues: CASSPLQRGWGELFF.

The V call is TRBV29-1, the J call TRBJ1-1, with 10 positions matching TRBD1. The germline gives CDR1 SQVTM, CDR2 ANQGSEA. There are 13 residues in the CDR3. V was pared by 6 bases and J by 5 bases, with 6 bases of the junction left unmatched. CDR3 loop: CSVATGGLTEAFF. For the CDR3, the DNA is TGCAGCGTCGCGACAGGGGGCTTAACTGAAGCTTTCTTT.

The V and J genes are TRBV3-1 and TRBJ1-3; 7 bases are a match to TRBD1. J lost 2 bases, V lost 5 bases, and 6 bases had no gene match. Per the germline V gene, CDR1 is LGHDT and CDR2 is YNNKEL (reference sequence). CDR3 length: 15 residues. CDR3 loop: CASSVTQGPGNTIYF. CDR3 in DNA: TGTGCCAGCAGCGTAACACAGGGGCCTGGAAACACCATATATTTT.

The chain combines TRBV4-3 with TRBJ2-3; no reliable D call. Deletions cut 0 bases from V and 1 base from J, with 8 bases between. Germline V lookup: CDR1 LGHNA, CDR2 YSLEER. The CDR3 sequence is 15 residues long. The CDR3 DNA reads TGCGCCAGCAGCCAAGACCCGCAGGGCACAGATACGCAGTATTTT. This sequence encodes CASSQDPQGTDTQYF.

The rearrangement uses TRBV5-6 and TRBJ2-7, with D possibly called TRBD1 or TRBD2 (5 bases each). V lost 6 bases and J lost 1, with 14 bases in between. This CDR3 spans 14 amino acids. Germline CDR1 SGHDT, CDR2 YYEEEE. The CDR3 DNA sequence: TGTGCCAGCAATACCCAGGGAGAATCCTACGAGCAGTACGTC. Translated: CASNTQGESYEQYV.

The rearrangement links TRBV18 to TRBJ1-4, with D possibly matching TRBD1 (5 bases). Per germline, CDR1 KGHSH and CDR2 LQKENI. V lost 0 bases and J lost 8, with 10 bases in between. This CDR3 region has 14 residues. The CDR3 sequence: CASSPPPGREKLFF. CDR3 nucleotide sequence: TGTGCCAGCTCACCACCCCCAGGGAGGGAAAAACTGTTTTTT.

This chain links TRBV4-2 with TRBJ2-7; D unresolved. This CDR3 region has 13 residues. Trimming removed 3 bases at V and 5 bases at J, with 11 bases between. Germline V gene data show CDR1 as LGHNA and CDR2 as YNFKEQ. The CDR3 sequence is CASSQNGRDEQYF. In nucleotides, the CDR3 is TGTGCCAGCAGCCAGAACGGAAGGGACGAGCAGTACTTC.

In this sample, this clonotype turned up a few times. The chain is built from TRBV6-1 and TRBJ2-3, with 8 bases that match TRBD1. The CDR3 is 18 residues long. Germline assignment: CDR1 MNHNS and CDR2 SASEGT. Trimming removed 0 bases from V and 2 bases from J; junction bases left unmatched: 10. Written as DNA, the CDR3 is TGTGCCAGCAGTGAAGCTACGAGGACAGGGACCTACACAGATACGCAGTATTTT. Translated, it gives CASSEATRTGTYTDTQYF.

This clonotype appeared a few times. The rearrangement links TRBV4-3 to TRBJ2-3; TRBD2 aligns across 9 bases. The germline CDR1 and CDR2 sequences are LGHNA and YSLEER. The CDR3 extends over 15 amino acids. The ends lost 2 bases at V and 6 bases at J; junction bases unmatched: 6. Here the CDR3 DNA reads TGCGCCAGCAGCCAAAGCAGCGGGGGGACGGATACGCAGTATTTT. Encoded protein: CASSQSSGGTDTQYF.

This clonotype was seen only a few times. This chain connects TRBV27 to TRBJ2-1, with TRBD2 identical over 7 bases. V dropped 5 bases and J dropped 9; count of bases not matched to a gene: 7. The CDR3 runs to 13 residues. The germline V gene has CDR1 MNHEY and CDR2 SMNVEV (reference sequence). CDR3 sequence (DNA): TGTGCCAGCAGTAGCGGGGTTCTCACTGAGCAGTTCTTC. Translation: CASSSGVLTEQFF.

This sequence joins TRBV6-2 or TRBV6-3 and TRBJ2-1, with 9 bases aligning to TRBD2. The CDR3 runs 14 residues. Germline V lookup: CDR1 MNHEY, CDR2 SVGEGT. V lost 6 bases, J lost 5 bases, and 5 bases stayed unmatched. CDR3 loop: CASRQRGVDNEQFF. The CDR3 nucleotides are TGTGCCAGCAGACAGCGGGGGGTAGACAATGAGCAGTTCTTC.

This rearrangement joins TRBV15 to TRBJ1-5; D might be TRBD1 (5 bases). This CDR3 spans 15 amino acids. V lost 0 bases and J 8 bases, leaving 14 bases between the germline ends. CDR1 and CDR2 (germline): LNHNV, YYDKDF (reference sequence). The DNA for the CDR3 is TGTGCCACCAGCAGAGATCGGGGGAGATCAGAGCCCCAGCATTTT. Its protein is CATSRDRGRSEPQHF.

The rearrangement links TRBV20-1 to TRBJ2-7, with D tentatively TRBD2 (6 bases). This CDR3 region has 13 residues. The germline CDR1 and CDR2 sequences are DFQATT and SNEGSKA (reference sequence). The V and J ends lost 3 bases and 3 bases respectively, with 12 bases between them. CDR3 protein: CSARGGTGYEQYV. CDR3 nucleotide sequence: TGCAGTGCTAGGGGCGGGACGGGCTACGAGCAGTACGTC.

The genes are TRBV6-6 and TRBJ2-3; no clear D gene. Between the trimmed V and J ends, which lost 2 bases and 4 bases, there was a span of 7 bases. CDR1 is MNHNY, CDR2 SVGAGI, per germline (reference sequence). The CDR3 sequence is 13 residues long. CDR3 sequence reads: CASSYRAPDTQYF. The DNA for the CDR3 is TGTGCCAGCAGTTACAGGGCACCAGATACGCAGTATTTT.